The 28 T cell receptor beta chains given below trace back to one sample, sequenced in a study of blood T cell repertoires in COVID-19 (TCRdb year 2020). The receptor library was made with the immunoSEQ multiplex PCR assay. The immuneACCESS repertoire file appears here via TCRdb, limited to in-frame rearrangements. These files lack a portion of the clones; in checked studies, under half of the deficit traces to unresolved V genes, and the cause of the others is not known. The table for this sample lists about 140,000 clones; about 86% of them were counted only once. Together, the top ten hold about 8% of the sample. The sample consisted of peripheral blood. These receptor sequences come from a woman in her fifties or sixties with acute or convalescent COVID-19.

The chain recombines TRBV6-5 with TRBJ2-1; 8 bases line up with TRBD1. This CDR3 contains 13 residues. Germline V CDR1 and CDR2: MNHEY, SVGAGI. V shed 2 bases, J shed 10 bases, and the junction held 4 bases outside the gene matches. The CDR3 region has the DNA TGTGCCAGCAGTTACGGGGGACAGGTGGAGCAGTTCTTC. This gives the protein CASSYGGQVEQFF.

The CDR3, as DNA: TGTGCCAGTAGTATAAGACAGCCCGGGGGGAATTCACCCCTCCACTTT. Its protein is CASSIRQPGGNSPLHF. V and J are TRBV19 and TRBJ1-6; possible D gene TRBD1, 5 bases. This CDR3 has 16 residues. The germline V gene has CDR1 LNHDA and CDR2 SQIVND (reference sequence). The germline V and J ends were trimmed by 2 bases and 7 bases, with 15 bases remaining between them. The whole variable domain, remainder taken from reference TRBV19 and TRBJ1-6, is DGGITQSPKYLFRKEGQNVTLSCEQNLNHDAMYWYRQDPGQGLRLIYYSQIVNDFQKGDIAEGYSVSREKKESFPLTVTSAQKNPTAFYLCASSIRQPGGNSPLHFGNGTRLTVT.

The DNA for the CDR3 is TGTGCCAGCAGCTCTGACCCGGGGGCGAACACCGGGGAGCTGTTTTTT. Its protein is CASSSDPGANTGELFF. The gene calls are TRBV5-6 and TRBJ2-2; TRBD2 is a possible D gene (6 bases). This CDR3 has 16 residues. Trimming shortened V by 3 bases and J by 0 bases, and 12 bases separated the two germline ends. CDR1 is SGHDT and CDR2 is YYEEEE in the germline V gene.

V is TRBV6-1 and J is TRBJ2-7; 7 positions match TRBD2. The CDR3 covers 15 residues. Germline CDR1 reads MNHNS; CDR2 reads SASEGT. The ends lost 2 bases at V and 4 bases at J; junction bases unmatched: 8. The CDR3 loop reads CASSESGGGLYEQYF. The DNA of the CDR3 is TGTGCCAGCAGTGAATCCGGCGGGGGACTTTACGAGCAGTACTTC.

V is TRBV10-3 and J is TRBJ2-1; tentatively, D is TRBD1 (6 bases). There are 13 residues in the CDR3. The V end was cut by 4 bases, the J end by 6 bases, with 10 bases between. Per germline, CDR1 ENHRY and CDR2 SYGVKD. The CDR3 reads CAISGDTLNEQFF. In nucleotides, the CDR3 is TGTGCCATCAGTGGGGACACGCTCAATGAGCAGTTCTTC.

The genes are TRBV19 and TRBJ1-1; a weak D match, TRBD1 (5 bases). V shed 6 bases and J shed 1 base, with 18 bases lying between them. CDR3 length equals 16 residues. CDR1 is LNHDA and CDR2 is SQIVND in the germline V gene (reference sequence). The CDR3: CASRPVGAVRNTEAFF. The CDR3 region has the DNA TGTGCCAGTAGACCCGTAGGGGCAGTTAGGAACACTGAAGCTTTCTTT. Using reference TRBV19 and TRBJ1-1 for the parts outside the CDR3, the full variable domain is DGGITQSPKYLFRKEGQNVTLSCEQNLNHDAMYWYRQDPGQGLRLIYYSQIVNDFQKGDIAEGYSVSREKKESFPLTVTSAQKNPTAFYLCASRPVGAVRNTEAFFGQGTRLTVV.

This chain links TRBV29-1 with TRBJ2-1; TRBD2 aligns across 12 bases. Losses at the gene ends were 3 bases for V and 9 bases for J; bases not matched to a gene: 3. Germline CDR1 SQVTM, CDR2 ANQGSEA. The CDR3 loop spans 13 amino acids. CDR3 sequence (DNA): TGCAGCGTTGACGTACTAGCGGGGGGTGAGCAGTTCTTC. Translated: CSVDVLAGGEQFF.

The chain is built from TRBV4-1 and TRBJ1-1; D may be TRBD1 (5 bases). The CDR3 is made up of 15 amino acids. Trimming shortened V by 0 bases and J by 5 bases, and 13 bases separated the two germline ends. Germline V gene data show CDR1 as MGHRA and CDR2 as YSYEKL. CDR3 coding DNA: TGCGCCAGCAGCCAAGATACCAGGGAAGGTACTGAAGCTTTCTTT. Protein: CASSQDTREGTEAFF.

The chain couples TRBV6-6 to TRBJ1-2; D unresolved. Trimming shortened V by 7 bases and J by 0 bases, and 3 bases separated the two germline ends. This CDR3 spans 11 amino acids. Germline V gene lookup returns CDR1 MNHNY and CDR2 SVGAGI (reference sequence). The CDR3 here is CASNSNYGYTF. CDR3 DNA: TGTGCCAGCAACTCTAACTATGGCTACACCTTC.

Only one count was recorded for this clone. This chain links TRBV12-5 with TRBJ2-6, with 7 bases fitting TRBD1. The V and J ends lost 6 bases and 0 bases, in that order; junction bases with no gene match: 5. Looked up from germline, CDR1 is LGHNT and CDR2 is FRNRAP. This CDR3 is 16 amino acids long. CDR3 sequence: CASGPGTASGANVLTF. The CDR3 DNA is TGTGCTAGTGGCCCCGGGACAGCCTCTGGGGCCAACGTCCTGACTTTC.

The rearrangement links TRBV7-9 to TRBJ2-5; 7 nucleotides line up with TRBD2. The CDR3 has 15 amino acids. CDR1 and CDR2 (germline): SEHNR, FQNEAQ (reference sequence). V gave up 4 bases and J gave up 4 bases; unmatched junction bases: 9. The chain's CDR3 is CASSSKRGGGETQYF. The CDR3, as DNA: TGTGCCAGCAGCTCCAAGCGGGGAGGCGGAGAGACCCAGTACTTC.

The CDR3, as DNA: TGCGCCAGCAGCTTGACAGGAGCGGGGGACTATGGCTACACCTTC. As protein: CASSLTGAGDYGYTF. V and J are TRBV5-1 and TRBJ1-2, with a tentative D call TRBD1 (5 bases). The ends were cut back, 1 base at V and 3 bases at J, with 13 bases in the middle. Looked up from germline, CDR1 is SGHRS and CDR2 is YFSETQ. The CDR3 totals 15 residues.

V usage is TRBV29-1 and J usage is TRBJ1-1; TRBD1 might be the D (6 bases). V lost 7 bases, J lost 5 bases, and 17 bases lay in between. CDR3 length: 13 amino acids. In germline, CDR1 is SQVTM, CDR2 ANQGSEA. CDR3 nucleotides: TGCAGCGCCCACCGAGGGGGACGGACTGAAGCTTTCTTT. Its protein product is CSAHRGGRTEAFF. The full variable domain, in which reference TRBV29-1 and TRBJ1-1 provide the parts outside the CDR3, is SAVISQKPSRDICQRGTSLTIQCQVDSQVTMMFWYRQQPGQSLTLIATANQGSEATYESGFVIDKFPISRPNLTFSTLTVSNMSPEDSSIYLCSAHRGGRTEAFFGQGTRLTVV.

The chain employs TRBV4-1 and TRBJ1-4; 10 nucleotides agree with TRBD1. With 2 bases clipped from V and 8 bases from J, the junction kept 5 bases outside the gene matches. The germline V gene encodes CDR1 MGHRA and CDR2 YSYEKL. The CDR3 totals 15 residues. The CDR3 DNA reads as TGCGCCAGCAGCCAAACCGGGACAGGGGTCGAAAAACTGTTTTTT. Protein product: CASSQTGTGVEKLFF.

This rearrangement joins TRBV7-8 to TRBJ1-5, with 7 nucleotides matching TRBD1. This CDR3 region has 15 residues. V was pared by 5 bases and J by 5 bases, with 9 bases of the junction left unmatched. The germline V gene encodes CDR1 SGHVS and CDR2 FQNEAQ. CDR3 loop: CASSLAGQVDQPQHF. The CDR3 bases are TGTGCCAGCAGCCTCGCCGGACAGGTCGATCAGCCCCAGCATTTT. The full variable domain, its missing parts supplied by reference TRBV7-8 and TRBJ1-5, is GAGVSQSPRYKVAKRGQDVALRCDPISGHVSLFWYQQALGQGPEFLTYFQNEAQLDKSGLPSDRFFAERPEGSVSTLKIQRTQQEDSAVYLCASSLAGQVDQPQHFGDGTRLSIL.

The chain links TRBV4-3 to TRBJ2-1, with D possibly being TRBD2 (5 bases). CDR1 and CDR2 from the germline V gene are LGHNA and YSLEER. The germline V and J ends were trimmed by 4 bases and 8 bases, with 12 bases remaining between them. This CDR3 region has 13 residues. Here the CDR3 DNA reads TGCGCCAGCAGCCGACTACTCTTGGATGAGCAGTTCTTC. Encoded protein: CASSRLLLDEQFF.

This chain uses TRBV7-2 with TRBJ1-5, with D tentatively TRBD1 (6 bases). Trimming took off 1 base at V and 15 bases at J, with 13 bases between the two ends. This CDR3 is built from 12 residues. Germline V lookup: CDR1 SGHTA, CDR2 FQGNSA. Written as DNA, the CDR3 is TGTGCCAGCAGCTTAGAGGGGGGGAGTTTGCATTTT. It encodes CASSLEGGSLHF. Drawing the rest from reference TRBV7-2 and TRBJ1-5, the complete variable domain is GAGVSQSPSNKVTEKGKDVELRCDPISGHTALYWYRQSLGQGLEFLIYFQGNSAPDKSGLPSDRFSAERTGGSVSTLTIQRTQQEDSAVYLCASSLEGGSLHFGDGTRLSIL.

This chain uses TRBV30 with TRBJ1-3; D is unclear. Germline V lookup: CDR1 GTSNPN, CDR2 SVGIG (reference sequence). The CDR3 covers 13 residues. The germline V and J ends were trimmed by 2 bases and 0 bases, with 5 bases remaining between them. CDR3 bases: TGTGCCTGGAGTCGTGTCTCTGGAAACACCATATATTTT. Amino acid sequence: CAWSRVSGNTIYF. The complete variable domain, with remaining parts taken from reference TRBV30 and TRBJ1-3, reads SQTIHQWPATLVQPVGSPLSLECTVEGTSNPNLYWYRQAAGRGLQLLFYSVGIGQISSEVPQNLSASRPQDRQFILSSKKLLLSDSGFYLCAWSRVSGNTIYFGEGSWLTVV.

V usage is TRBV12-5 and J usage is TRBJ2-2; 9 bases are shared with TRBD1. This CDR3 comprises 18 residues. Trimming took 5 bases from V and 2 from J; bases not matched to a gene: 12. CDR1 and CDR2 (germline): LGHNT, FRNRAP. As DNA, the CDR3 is TGTGCTAGTGGTGCCCGCCTGGGGACAGGGATCAACACCGGGGAGCTGTTTTTT. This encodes CASGARLGTGINTGELFF.

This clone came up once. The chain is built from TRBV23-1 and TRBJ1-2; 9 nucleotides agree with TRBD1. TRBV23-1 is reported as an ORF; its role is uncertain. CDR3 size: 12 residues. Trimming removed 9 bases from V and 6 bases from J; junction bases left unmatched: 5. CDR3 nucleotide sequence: TGCGCCAGGTCAACAGGGGGCGATGGCTACACCTTC. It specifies CARSTGGDGYTF.

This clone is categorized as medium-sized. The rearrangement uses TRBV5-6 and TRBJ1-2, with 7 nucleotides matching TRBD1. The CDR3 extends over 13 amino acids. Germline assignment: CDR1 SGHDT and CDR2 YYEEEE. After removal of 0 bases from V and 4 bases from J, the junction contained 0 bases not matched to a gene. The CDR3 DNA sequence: TGTGCCAGCAGCTTGGACAGGGGCTATGGCTACACCTTC. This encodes CASSLDRGYGYTF.

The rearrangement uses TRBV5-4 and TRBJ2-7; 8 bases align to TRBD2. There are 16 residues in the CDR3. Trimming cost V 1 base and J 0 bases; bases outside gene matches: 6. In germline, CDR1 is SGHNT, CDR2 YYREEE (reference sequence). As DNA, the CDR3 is TGTGCCAGCAGCTTGCCTGGCGGGGGGAGCTCCTACGAGCAGTACTTC. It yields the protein CASSLPGGGSSYEQYF.

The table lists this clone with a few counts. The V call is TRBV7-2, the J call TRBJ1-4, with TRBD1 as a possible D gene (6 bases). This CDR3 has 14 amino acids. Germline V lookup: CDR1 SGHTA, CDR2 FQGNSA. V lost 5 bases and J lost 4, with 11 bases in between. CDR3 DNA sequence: TGTGCCAGCAGCCGGACAGTGATTAATGAAAAACTGTTTTTT. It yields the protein CASSRTVINEKLFF.

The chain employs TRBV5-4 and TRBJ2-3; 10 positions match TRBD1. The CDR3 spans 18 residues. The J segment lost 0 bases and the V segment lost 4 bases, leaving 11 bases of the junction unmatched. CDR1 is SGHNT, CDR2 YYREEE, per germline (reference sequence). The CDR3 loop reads CASSADRGLGSSTDTQYF. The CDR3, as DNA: TGTGCCAGCAGCGCCGACAGGGGGCTAGGGTCTAGCACAGATACGCAGTATTTT.

The CDR3 loop is CASSIRQNTQYF. The DNA of the CDR3 is TGTGCCAGTAGTATCAGGCAGAATACGCAGTATTTT. J is TRBJ2-3 and V is TRBV19, with unresolved D. The CDR3 length is 12 residues. Trimming cost V 3 bases and J 7 bases, with 8 bases left between them. CDR1 LNHDA and CDR2 SQIVND come from the germline V gene (reference sequence).

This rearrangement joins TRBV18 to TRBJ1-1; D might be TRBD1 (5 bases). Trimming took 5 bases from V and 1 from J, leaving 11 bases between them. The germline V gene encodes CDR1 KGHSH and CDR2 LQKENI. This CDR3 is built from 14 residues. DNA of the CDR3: TGTGCCAGCTCAAGGAGGGACCCGAACACTGAAGCTTTCTTT. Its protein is CASSRRDPNTEAFF.

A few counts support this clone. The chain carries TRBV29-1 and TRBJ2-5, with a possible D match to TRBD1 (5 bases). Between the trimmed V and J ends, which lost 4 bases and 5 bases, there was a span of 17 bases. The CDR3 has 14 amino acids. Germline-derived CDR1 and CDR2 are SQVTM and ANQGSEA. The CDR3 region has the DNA TGCAGCGTTGCGGACACAGGATTTCGCGAGACCCAGTACTTC. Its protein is CSVADTGFRETQYF.

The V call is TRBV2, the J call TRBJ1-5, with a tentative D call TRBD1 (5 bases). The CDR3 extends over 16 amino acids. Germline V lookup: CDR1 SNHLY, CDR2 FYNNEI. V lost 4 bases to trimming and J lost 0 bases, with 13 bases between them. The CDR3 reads CASSGTGGYSNQPQHF. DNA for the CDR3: TGTGCCAGCAGTGGCACGGGGGGGTATAGCAATCAGCCCCAGCATTTT.